This is a list of T cell receptor beta chains from one sample in a study of T cell repertoires in cytomegalovirus infection. Their cognate antigens are unknown. TCRdb analysed the reads with MiXCR anew, one entry per CDR3 protein. The repertoire holds 700,000 to 900,000 distinct CDR3 sequences, with 25% to 35% as singletons. Source: cultured CD8+ T cells from PBMCs, taken from culture after CMV antigen stimulation. The receptors shown here come from a human donor in good health (CMV status not recorded). Some clones in this sample may be carry-over from other donors' samples. The CDR3 runs from the conserved cysteine through the conserved F or W. D genes are given only for firm matches. Rows may omit the clone size; those that give it use once, few, many or a size class.

j_call | clone_size | d_call | v_call | cdr3_nt | cdr3_aa
TRBJ2-5 | - | - | TRBV19 | TGTGCCAGTAGTACGACAGTTTGGGACGAGACCCAGTACTTC | CASSTTVWDETQYF
TRBJ2-1 | once | TRBD1 | TRBV6-5 | TGTGCCAGCAGTCCACATGGACAGGGAAACAATGAGCAGTTCTTC | CASSPHGQGNNEQFF
TRBJ2-2 | many | - | TRBV6-1 | TGTGCCAGCAAAGAAAGGCGGGGAAACACCGGGGAGCTGTTTTTT | CASKERRGNTGELFF
TRBJ2-2 | - | TRBD1 | TRBV2 | TGTGCCAGCAACGAGGGGGCCAGGACCGGGGAGCTGTTTTTT | CASNEGARTGELFF
TRBJ1-5 | - | - | TRBV6-2/TRBV6-3 | TGTGCCAGCAGTGACGGGACACTTAATCAGCCCCAGCATTTT | CASSDGTLNQPQHF
TRBJ2-3 | few | TRBD2 | TRBV7-6 | TGTGCCAGCAGTATACTAGCGGGGGGCTCCACAGATACGCAGTATTTT | CASSILAGGSTDTQYF
TRBJ1-1 | - | - | TRBV7-8 | TGTGCCAGCAGCTTAGTAATGAAACGGGTGAACACTGAAGCTTTCTTT | CASSLVMKRVNTEAFF
TRBJ2-1 | - | - | TRBV28 | TGTGCCAGCAGTTCACCAGGCTATCCCTCCTACAATGAGCAGTTCTTC | CASSSPGYPSYNEQFF
TRBJ2-3 | - | TRBD2 | TRBV6-6 | TGTGCCAGCAGTTACTCCACTAGCGGGGGCCCTAGCACAGATACGCAGTATTTT | CASSYSTSGGPSTDTQYF
TRBJ1-2 | - | - | TRBV7-3 | TGTGCCAGCAGCTACAGATATGGGGCTAACTATGGCTACACCTTC | CASSYRYGANYGYTF
TRBJ2-5 | - | TRBD2 | TRBV2 | TGTGCCAGCAGCCCATGGACTAGCGGGGGGGTTTTAAACCAAGAGACCCAGTACTTC | CASSPWTSGGVLNQETQYF
TRBJ1-1 | - | - | TRBV7-9 | TGTGCCAGCAGCTTCACAGGTTATGAAGCTTTCTTT | CASSFTGYEAFF
TRBJ2-3 | once | TRBD2 | TRBV5-6 | TGTGCCAGCAGCGGAGGACTAGCGGGGGCTGGCACAGATACGCAGTATTTT | CASSGGLAGAGTDTQYF
TRBJ1-4 | - | - | TRBV15 | TGTGCCACCAGCAGAGTCCCGGCAGCAACTAATGAAAAACTGTTTTTT | CATSRVPAATNEKLFF
TRBJ1-2 | many | - | TRBV7-2 | TGTGCCAGCAGCTTTAAAGGGGGCTATGGCTACACCTTC | CASSFKGGYGYTF
TRBJ1-5 | once | - | TRBV19 | TGTGTCAGTAGTATCGCGGCAGGCAATCAGCCCCAGCATTTT | CVSSIAAGNQPQHF
TRBJ1-2 | many | - | TRBV7-2 | TGTGCCAGCAGCTTAGCAACGGACGTCGATGGCTACACCTTC | CASSLATDVDGYTF
TRBJ2-1 | few | - | TRBV6-5 | TGTGCCAGCAGTTACTCGAATTCAGGGTATTACAACGATGAGCAGTTCTTC | CASSYSNSGYYNDEQFF
TRBJ2-2 | few | TRBD2 | TRBV28 | TGTGCCAGCAGTTTAGGTGGACTAGCGGGGGGGCCGGGCACCGGGGAGCTGTTTTTT | CASSLGGLAGGPGTGELFF
TRBJ2-7 | few | TRBD2 | TRBV6-1 | TGTGCCAGCACGACACTAGCGGGGCCCTACGAGCAGTACTTC | CASTTLAGPYEQYF
TRBJ2-3 | few | TRBD1 | TRBV27 | TGTGCCAGCAGCGGGCCAGGGGGCGCAGATACGCAGTATTTT | CASSGPGGADTQYF
TRBJ2-1 | - | - | TRBV27 | TGTGCCAGCAGTCCTCCCGCTAACAATGAGCAGTTCTTC | CASSPPANNEQFF
TRBJ1-2 | - | - | TRBV12-3/TRBV12-4 | TGTGCCAGCAGTCGACAGCCCAACTATGGCTACACCTTC | CASSRQPNYGYTF
TRBJ2-1 | - | TRBD1 | TRBV7-3 | TGTGCCAGCAGCCTATGGACAGGGTATGAGCAGTTCTTC | CASSLWTGYEQFF
TRBJ2-1 | many | TRBD1 | TRBV7-2 | TGTGCCAGCAGCTTATTCCCGGGACAGTACAATGAGCAGTTCTTC | CASSLFPGQYNEQFF
TRBJ2-2 | - | TRBD1 | TRBV6-6 | TGTGCCAGCAGTTACCCGAAGTCCGGGACAGTGGCCGGGGAGCTGTTTTTT | CASSYPKSGTVAGELFF
TRBJ2-3 | many | - | TRBV5-4 | TGTGCCAGCAGCTTGCGTGGGTCTGATACGCAGTATTTT | CASSLRGSDTQYF
TRBJ2-2 | few | TRBD1 | TRBV10-1 | TGCGCCAGCGGGACAGGGCAGTCCGGGGAGCTGTTTTTT | CASGTGQSGELFF
TRBJ1-1 | - | - | TRBV29-1 | TGCAGCGTACAAATAATGAACACTGAAGCTTTCTTT | CSVQIMNTEAFF
TRBJ1-1 | - | - | TRBV2 | TGTGCCAGCTTTTTGGGACAAGTTGCTTTCTTT | CASFLGQVAFF
TRBJ2-1 | few | - | TRBV7-9 | TGTGCCAGCAGACGATCCGGACCCCACAGCGATGAGCAGTTCTTC | CASRRSGPHSDEQFF
TRBJ2-1 | - | - | TRBV3-1 | TGTGCCAGCAGCCAAGTGGGGAGGCCCATTGAGCAGTTCTTC | CASSQVGRPIEQFF
TRBJ1-1 | few | - | TRBV2 | TGTGCCAGCAGTGTCCGGCCAAACGGGGGGAACACTGAAGCTTTCTTT | CASSVRPNGGNTEAFF